Listed below are T cell receptor beta chains from one sample, sequenced in a study of blood T cells in healthy people across ages. TCRdb reanalysed the 5' RACE reads using MiXCR and keeps one entry per CDR3 protein. The sample includes roughly 1.4 million distinct CDR3 sequences, roughly 64% of them seen just once. Sequencing was carried out using blood. Receptors originate from a man aged 18 to 30 in good health. CDR3s include the opening cysteine and the closing phenylalanine or tryptophan. The D gene is left open where the match is weak. Only some rows state a clone size, as once, few, many or a class for expanded clones.

TRBJ2-3 | 14 | - | few | TRBV12-3/TRBV12-4 | CASSPITGADTQYF | TGTGCCAGCAGTCCCATCACTGGGGCAGATACGCAGTATTTT
TRBJ2-1 | 18 | TRBD2 | - | TRBV2 | CASRAGLAGYSSYNEQFF | TGTGCCAGCAGGGCGGGACTAGCGGGGTATAGCTCCTACAATGAGCAGTTCTTC
TRBJ2-1 | 13 | TRBD2 | once | TRBV5-5 | CASSIGLAVEQFF | TGTGCCAGCAGCATTGGACTAGCGGTAGAGCAGTTCTTC
TRBJ2-3 | 15 | TRBD2 | few | TRBV9 | CASSVGAGPTDTQYF | TGTGCCAGCAGCGTGGGAGCGGGACCCACAGATACGCAGTATTTT
TRBJ1-2 | 15 | - | few | TRBV10-2 | CASSESSGLDYGYTF | TGCGCCAGCAGTGAGTCGAGTGGCCTCGACTATGGCTACACCTTC
TRBJ1-1 | 15 | - | - | TRBV6-2/TRBV6-3 | CASSYYGDSNTEAFF | TGTGCCAGCAGTTATTACGGGGATTCGAACACTGAAGCTTTCTTT
TRBJ2-7 | 17 | TRBD1 | - | TRBV27 | CASSLYTGGSLSYEQYF | TGTGCCAGCAGTTTGTATACAGGGGGCTCCCTGTCCTACGAGCAGTACTTC
TRBJ1-1 | 14 | - | - | TRBV4-1 | CASSQVTANTEAFF | TGCGCCAGCAGCCAAGTTACAGCGAACACTGAAGCTTTCTTT
TRBJ2-6 | 16 | - | few | TRBV6-2/TRBV6-3 | CASLRAPLSGANVLTF | TGTGCCAGCCTGAGGGCCCCTCTATCTGGGGCCAACGTCCTGACTTTC
TRBJ1-6 | 12 | - | few | TRBV20-1 | CSATRVGSPLHF | TGCAGTGCTACCAGGGTTGGGTCACCCCTCCACTTT
TRBJ2-5 | 18 | TRBD2 | few | TRBV4-3 | CASSQDTQLAGAQETQYF | TGCGCCAGCAGCCAAGATACCCAGCTAGCGGGGGCGCAAGAGACCCAGTACTTC
TRBJ2-5 | 13 | TRBD2 | few | TRBV9 | CASSVGLEGTQYF | TGTGCCAGCAGCGTGGGACTAGAAGGGACCCAGTACTTC
TRBJ2-7 | 15 | - | - | TRBV13 | CASSLVGGGIHEQYF | TGTGCCAGCAGCTTAGTCGGGGGAGGCATCCACGAGCAGTACTTC
TRBJ1-2 | 12 | - | - | TRBV20-1 | CSASYRDYGYTF | TGCAGTGCTAGTTACAGAGACTATGGCTACACCTTC
TRBJ2-3 | 12 | - | few | TRBV5-1 | CASSLKLDTQYF | TGCGCCAGCAGCTTAAAGTTGGATACGCAGTATTTT
TRBJ2-7 | 15 | TRBD2 | - | TRBV11-2 | CASSYTSGNYNEQYF | TGTGCCAGCAGCTATACTAGCGGTAACTACAATGAGCAGTACTTC
TRBJ1-1 | 15 | - | few | TRBV4-1 | CASSQATGMNTEAFF | TGCGCCAGCAGCCAGGCTACAGGGATGAACACTGAAGCTTTCTTT
TRBJ2-3 | 13 | - | - | TRBV15 | CATSDLDTDTQYF | TGTGCCACCAGCGATTTGGATACAGATACGCAGTATTTT
TRBJ1-1 | 15 | TRBD1 | - | TRBV5-5 | CASSQGTGPNTEAFF | TGTGCCAGCAGCCAAGGGACAGGGCCAAACACTGAAGCTTTCTTT
TRBJ2-5 | 12 | - | - | TRBV18 | CATGTQGETQYF | TGTGCCACCGGGACCCAGGGGGAGACCCAGTACTTC
TRBJ1-2 | 20 | - | few | TRBV4-2 | CASSQDKIYRPSPLNYGYTF | TGTGCCAGCAGCCAAGACAAGATTTACAGACCTTCCCCCCTTAACTATGGCTACACCTTC
TRBJ1-5 | 13 | - | once | TRBV2 | CASAVNSNQPQHF | TGTGCCAGCGCAGTTAATAGCAATCAGCCCCAGCATTTT
TRBJ1-2 | 15 | TRBD1 | - | TRBV20-1 | CSARDGDRGGYGYTF | TGCAGTGCTAGAGATGGGGACAGGGGAGGGTATGGCTACACCTTC
TRBJ2-3 | 17 | TRBD2 | - | TRBV11-2 | CASSSTSGGPRTDTQYF | TGTGCCAGCAGCTCTACTAGCGGGGGACCTCGCACAGATACGCAGTATTTT
TRBJ1-2 | 14 | TRBD1 | - | TRBV20-1 | CSARMGQGGYGYTF | TGCAGTGCGCGAATGGGACAGGGGGGATATGGCTACACCTTC
TRBJ2-1 | 15 | TRBD1 | once | TRBV4-1 | CASSRGQGFRGEQFF | TGCGCCAGCAGCCGCGGACAGGGATTTCGAGGGGAGCAGTTCTTC
TRBJ2-4 | 15 | TRBD1 | - | TRBV4-1 | CASTPGQGGKNIQYF | TGCGCCAGCACCCCGGGACAGGGAGGCAAAAACATTCAGTACTTC
TRBJ2-5 | 13 | - | - | TRBV20-1 | CSAIPGQQETQYF | TGCAGTGCGATCCCGGGACAACAAGAGACCCAGTACTTC
TRBJ2-5 | 11 | - | - | TRBV5-1 | CASSLEKTQYF | TGCGCCAGCAGCTTGGAGAAGACCCAGTACTTC